This T cell receptor (beta chain) comes out of a study of OX40 agonist ivuxolimab in advanced cancers. Study-wide context: Ivuxolimab was a fully human IgG2 agonistic monoclonal antibody targeting the costimulatory receptor OX40 (CD134). Intravenous ivuxolimab was administered to patients every 2 weeks at six dose levels: 0.01, 0.1, 0.3, 1.5, 3 and 10 mg/kg. Among the roughly 52 dose-escalation patients, around 19 had hepatocellular carcinoma, around 15 melanoma, 9 renal cell carcinoma and 9 head and neck cancer. In the dose-escalation cohort, roughly 80% of patients were male, and the mean age was around 60 years, with a range of 23 to 79. Patients were allowed to have had prior anti-PD-1, anti-PD-L1 or anti-CTLA-4 therapy, and more than 30% of the dose-escalation patients had previously received checkpoint inhibitors. Partial responses occurred in three dose-escalation patients, of whom one had hepatocellular carcinoma and two had cutaneous melanoma. The point of sequencing TCRbeta in the periphery was to test whether ivuxolimab changed TCR sequence diversity and drove clonal T-cell expansion. The paper describes the monotherapy dose-escalation part (N of about 47 patients) of the phase I trial of ivuxolimab.

CDR1 and CDR2, looked up from the germline V gene, are MDHEN and SYDVKM. The CDR3 spans 14 residues, from the cysteine through the phenylalanine. The retained sequence is limited to the CDR3, 42 bases, with the frame set at the first base. V loses 4 bases, J loses 0 bases, and the germline ends lie 10 bases apart. Genomic DNA was isolated from the sorted cells so that the TCRbeta CDR3 region could be sequenced. The immunoSEQ Assay was used to sequence the TCRbeta CDR3 regions. Imported from immuneACCESS, the table was reduced by TCRdb to in-frame sequences with V and J called. These copies leave out some clones; in studies compared against another copy, an unresolved V gene accounts for under half, and the cause of the remainder is not known. This sample comprises about 82,000 clones, 75% to 95% of them detected only once. Of the sample, roughly 2.1% falls within the top ten clones. On this clone: What this receptor recognizes is not known. No clone much larger than this one lies a single base away; base qualities are absent.

Patients with a history of autoimmune disease or receiving systemic immunosuppression were excluded from the trial. Peripheral blood for TCR sequencing was drawn from every dose cohort at baseline, at cycle 4 day 1 and at cycle 7 day 1. The samples were drawn from a first-in-human, open-label, multicenter phase I dose-escalation trial of ivuxolimab. Adults with locally advanced or metastatic head and neck squamous cell, hepatocellular, melanoma or renal cell carcinoma were enrolled in the trial. Before TCR sequencing, CD4+ and CD8+ T cells were separately sorted from peripheral blood. General conclusions and limits of the study: In partial responders in the 0.1-3.0 mg/kg groups, normalized peripheral clonal expansion was found to be among the lowest, especially among CD8+ T cells. After ivuxolimab, CD8+ T cells had more expanded clones than CD4+ T cells on average. At doses of 0.1 to 3.0 mg/kg, clonal expansion of both CD4+ and CD8+ blood T cells was observed from baseline to week 6. Low levels of normalized T-cell clonal expansion were also seen in some patients who did not respond. The antigen specificity of the peripheral T cells that underwent clonal expansion was not determined.

The sample was CD4+ or CD8+ T cells sorted from blood, taken in a trial of the OX40 agonist ivuxolimab. The receptor's source is an adult with an advanced solid tumor such as melanoma, head and neck, liver or kidney cancer. Recombination linked TRBV28 to TRBJ2-7, and TRBD2 may be the D gene, going by 5 matching bases. The CDR3 here reads CASSWTGISYEQYF. The sequenced DNA is TGTGCCAGCAGTTGGACGGGAATCTCCTACGAGCAGTACTTC.